These 29 T cell receptor beta chains were sequenced from one sample in a study of blood T cell repertoires in COVID-19. Libraries were prepared by immunoSEQ multiplex PCR; TCRdb keeps only in-frame clonotypes and omits some of them. The sample lists about 300,000 clones, just under 90% occurring once. Sequencing was performed on peripheral blood. The receptor set was obtained from a woman aged 45-60 years with COVID-19, enrolled during active disease.

The V call is TRBV7-2, the J call TRBJ2-2, with D uncertain. There are 16 residues in the CDR3. Germline CDR1 SGHTA, CDR2 FQGNSA. V gave up 3 bases and J gave up 4 bases, with 15 bases separating them. Here the CDR3 DNA reads TGTGCCAGCAGCTTTGAGGCACAAATTTTCACCGGGGAGCTGTTTTTT. Protein: CASSFEAQIFTGELFF.

The genes are TRBV29-1 and TRBJ2-1, with 7 bases fitting TRBD2. Germline V gene sequence: CDR1 SQVTM, CDR2 ANQGSEA. The CDR3 extends over 11 amino acids. V shed 7 bases, J shed 7 bases, and the junction held 4 bases outside the gene matches. CDR3 nucleotide sequence: TGCAGCGGCCGGACTAGGAATGAGCAGTTCTTC. Translation: CSGRTRNEQFF.

The CDR3 nucleotides read TGTGCCAGCAGTTTACCACCGGGACAGGGTGAGAGGGCCTATGGCTACACCTTC. It encodes CASSLPPGQGERAYGYTF. The chain combines TRBV2 with TRBJ1-2; 9 bases line up with TRBD1. Germline-derived CDR1 and CDR2 are SNHLY and FYNNEI. This CDR3 region has 18 residues. V lost 5 bases, J lost 4 bases, and 17 bases stayed unmatched.

The V and J genes are TRBV7-2 and TRBJ1-2; 7 nucleotides align to TRBD1. From germline, CDR1 is SGHTA and CDR2 FQGNSA. Unmatched junction bases numbered 5, after V lost 4 bases and J lost 6 bases. The CDR3 loop spans 13 amino acids. The CDR3 region has the DNA TGTGCCAGCAGCTCCCCGGGACAGAATGGCTACACCTTC. Protein: CASSSPGQNGYTF. Drawing the rest from reference TRBV7-2 and TRBJ1-2, the complete variable domain is GAGVSQSPSNKVTEKGKDVELRCDPISGHTALYWYRQSLGQGLEFLIYFQGNSAPDKSGLPSDRFSAERTGGSVSTLTIQRTQQEDSAVYLCASSSPGQNGYTFGSGTRLTVV.

In its sample, this clone was seen once. The chain carries TRBV7-9 and TRBJ1-2, with D maybe TRBD1 (6 bases). CDR3 length equals 14 residues. Germline loops: CDR1 SEHNR, CDR2 FQNEAQ (reference sequence). Trimming left V 5 bases short and J 2 bases short, with 12 bases between. The CDR3 DNA reads as TGTGCCAGCAGCCTAGGACAGATGAACTATGGCTACACCTTC. It is translated as CASSLGQMNYGYTF.

This chain connects TRBV19 to TRBJ2-7; 9 nucleotides agree with TRBD1. This CDR3 has 16 amino acids. CDR1 is LNHDA and CDR2 is SQIVND in the germline V gene (reference sequence). The V segment lost 5 bases and the J segment 2 bases; nucleotides outside the gene matches: 10. The CDR3 bases are TGTGCCAGTAGTGTCTACCCCGGGACAGGGACCTACGAGCAGTACTTC. Protein product: CASSVYPGTGTYEQYF.

The chain carries TRBV18 and TRBJ2-7, with D possibly matching TRBD2 (6 bases). The V and J ends lost 2 bases and 0 bases respectively, with 17 bases between them. Germline assignment: CDR1 KGHSH and CDR2 LQKENI. The length of the CDR3 is 17 residues. CDR3 nucleotide sequence: TGTGCCAGCTCACCAAGGGGTAGCGGAGCGATCTCCTACGAGCAGTACTTC. Encoded protein: CASSPRGSGAISYEQYF.

V gene TRBV7-8 combines with J gene TRBJ2-7; 11 bases are shared with TRBD2. Germline CDR1 SGHVS, CDR2 FQNEAQ. Trimming took 2 bases from V and 3 from J; bases not matched to a gene: 3. CDR3 size: 15 residues. The CDR3 here is CASSLTSGSRYEQYF. The CDR3, as DNA: TGTGCCAGCAGCTTAACTAGCGGGAGTCGCTACGAGCAGTACTTC.

The genes are TRBV4-1 and TRBJ2-7, with a possible D match to TRBD2 (6 bases). Between the trimmed V and J ends, which lost 0 bases and 3 bases, there was a span of 12 bases. The CDR3 totals 15 residues. The germline gives CDR1 MGHRA, CDR2 YSYEKL. CDR3 nucleotides: TGCGCCAGCAGCCAAGATCCCCAGCGGGTCTACGAGCAGTACTTC. Its translation is CASSQDPQRVYEQYF.

This chain links TRBV7-2 with TRBJ2-7; TRBD2 aligns across 8 bases. J gave up 4 bases and V 1 base, and 9 bases lay outside the gene matches. CDR3 size: 16 residues. Germline loops: CDR1 SGHTA, CDR2 FQGNSA. The chain's CDR3 is CASSLGAGTRGYEQYF. The CDR3 region has the DNA TGTGCCAGCAGCTTAGGGGCCGGGACTAGAGGGTACGAGCAGTACTTC.

The chain is built from TRBV5-8 and TRBJ2-4; 8 bases are a match to TRBD1. Germline values: CDR1 SGHTS, CDR2 YDEGEE. This CDR3 region has 17 residues. V dropped 3 bases and J dropped 6; count of bases not matched to a gene: 14. As DNA, the CDR3 is TGTGCCAGCAGCTCTATCTACGACAGGGGCCGGGGAAACATTCAGTACTTC. Translation gives CASSSIYDRGRGNIQYF.

This chain joins TRBV7-3 and TRBJ2-2; no clear D. From germline, CDR1 is SGHTA and CDR2 FQGTGA. V shed 3 bases and J shed 8 bases, with 7 bases lying between them. The CDR3 has 12 residues. The CDR3 bases are TGTGCCAGCAGCTTTTCCCTGGGGGAGCTGTTTTTT. Encoded protein: CASSFSLGELFF.

CDR3: CASSLAPDRGYEQYF. CDR3 DNA sequence: TGTGCCAGCAGCTTGGCCCCGGACAGGGGATACGAGCAGTACTTC. The chain employs TRBV5-4 and TRBJ2-7, with TRBD1 matching 9 bases. This CDR3 region has 15 residues. J gave up 4 bases and V 0 bases, and 5 bases lay outside the gene matches. Germline CDR1 SGHNT, CDR2 YYREEE (reference sequence).

Here the CDR3 reads CASSQGDFTEAFF. CDR3 sequence (DNA): TGTGCCAGCAGCCAAGGGGACTTTACTGAAGCTTTCTTT. The chain carries TRBV3-1 (or the pseudogene TRBV3-2) and TRBJ1-1; tentatively, D is TRBD1 (5 bases). The CDR3 totals 13 residues. Germline V gene lookup returns CDR1 LGHDT and CDR2 YNNKEL (reference sequence). Trimming removed 1 base from V and 5 bases from J, with 8 bases in between.

V gene TRBV7-9 combines with J gene TRBJ2-1; TRBD2 agrees at 9 bases. V lost 1 base to trimming and J lost 7 bases; unmatched junction nucleotides: 5. This CDR3 region has 15 residues. Germline-derived CDR1 and CDR2 are SEHNR and FQNEAQ (reference sequence). CDR3 nucleotide sequence: TGTGCCAGCAGCTTAGAAGCGGGAGGAAGGAATGAGCAGTTCTTC. It translates to CASSLEAGGRNEQFF.

The chain joins TRBV19 to TRBJ1-3; D remains ambiguous. Germline-derived CDR1 and CDR2 are LNHDA and SQIVND (reference sequence). The germline V and J ends were trimmed by 6 bases and 4 bases, with 4 bases remaining between them. The CDR3 consists of 11 residues. CDR3 loop: CASRRGNTIYF. The CDR3 DNA is TGTGCCAGTAGGCGCGGAAACACCATATATTTT.

This chain connects TRBV2 to TRBJ2-3; 14 bases align to TRBD2. V lost 2 bases, J lost 2 bases, and 6 bases stayed unmatched. CDR1 and CDR2 from the germline V gene are SNHLY and FYNNEI. The CDR3 spans 18 residues. Written as DNA, the CDR3 is TGTGCCAGCAGTGAAAGACTAGCGGGAGGGTTTTACACAGATACGCAGTATTTT. It translates to CASSERLAGGFYTDTQYF.

V gene TRBV9 combines with J gene TRBJ2-5, with TRBD2 matching over 13 bases. CDR3 size: 14 residues. The germline gives CDR1 SGDLS, CDR2 YYNGEE. Unmatched junction bases numbered 0, after V lost 0 bases and J lost 7 bases. The CDR3: CASSVGLAGGTQYF. CDR3 nucleotide sequence: TGTGCCAGCAGCGTAGGACTAGCGGGGGGGACCCAGTACTTC.

The J gene is TRBJ1-6, the V gene TRBV23-1, with TRBD1 matching 7 bases. TRBV23-1 is identified as an open reading frame with a role that is uncertain. This CDR3 spans 18 amino acids. V dropped 7 bases and J dropped 0; count of bases not matched to a gene: 12. Here the CDR3 reads CASTYYAGGSSYNSPLHF. As DNA, the CDR3 is TGCGCCAGCACATATTACGCAGGGGGGAGCTCCTATAATTCACCCCTCCACTTT.

The chain recombines TRBV19 with TRBJ1-4; TRBD1 might be the D (6 bases). The germline V gene has CDR1 LNHDA and CDR2 SQIVND (reference sequence). With 1 base removed from V and 5 bases from J, the gap between germline ends came to 14 bases. There are 16 residues in the CDR3. CDR3 DNA: TGTGCCAGTAGTATAGCCGGGACACGGAGCAATGAAAAACTGTTTTTT. This codes for CASSIAGTRSNEKLFF.

V usage is TRBV19 and J usage is TRBJ1-2; a weak D match, TRBD1 (5 bases). Germline CDR1 reads LNHDA; CDR2 reads SQIVND (reference sequence). The CDR3 covers 15 residues. V was shortened by 1 base and J by 0 bases, with 9 bases between the two germline ends. Here the CDR3 DNA reads TGTGCCAGTAGTATAGGACAGATCACTAACTATGGCTACACCTTC. Residues: CASSIGQITNYGYTF.

The chain employs TRBV11-2 and TRBJ2-7, with 8 bases matching TRBD2. The CDR3 has 15 residues. V dropped 5 bases and J dropped 2; count of bases not matched to a gene: 8. Germline V gives CDR1 SGHAT, CDR2 FQNNGV. This chain's CDR3 is CASSPLAGFTYEQYF. CDR3 coding DNA: TGTGCCAGCAGCCCCCTAGCGGGCTTTACCTACGAGCAGTACTTC.

This clone was counted a single time. The chain recombines TRBV4-3 with TRBJ2-1; the match to TRBD2 covers 11 bases. The ends lost 5 bases at V and 1 base at J; junction bases unmatched: 1. The CDR3 covers 15 residues. Germline CDR1 is LGHNA and CDR2 is YSLEER. CDR3 region: CASSWTSGSYNEQFF. The CDR3 region has the DNA TGCGCCAGCAGCTGGACTAGCGGGTCCTACAATGAGCAGTTCTTC.

This clone showed up just a few times. The J gene is TRBJ2-5, the V gene TRBV5-4, with TRBD2 identical over 9 bases. Germline CDR1 and CDR2: SGHNT and YYREEE (reference sequence). The CDR3 totals 16 residues. The V segment lost 6 bases and the J segment 1 base; nucleotides outside the gene matches: 10. The CDR3 sequence is CASTFWAGGPQETQYF. The CDR3 bases are TGTGCCAGCACCTTCTGGGCGGGAGGGCCCCAAGAGACCCAGTACTTC.

DNA of the CDR3: TGTGCCCCCCCGGGACAGGGGAATGACGAGCAGTACTTC. Encoded protein: CAPPGQGNDEQYF. V usage is TRBV24-1 and J usage is TRBJ2-7; 10 bases agree with TRBD1. Trimming cost V 12 bases and J 5 bases; bases outside gene matches: 9. Germline CDR1 reads KGHDR; CDR2 reads SFDVKD. CDR3 size: 13 residues.

This chain joins TRBV18 and TRBJ1-2; 7 nucleotides line up with TRBD1. The V segment lost 1 base and the J segment 6 bases; nucleotides outside the gene matches: 2. The V gene's germline CDR1 is KGHSH and CDR2 LQKENI. CDR3 size: 13 residues. CDR3 protein: CASSPQGQNGYTF. Here the CDR3 DNA reads TGTGCCAGCTCACCACAGGGACAGAATGGCTACACCTTC.

The chain employs TRBV5-1 and TRBJ2-3; 7 nucleotides align to TRBD2. The CDR3 runs 15 residues. V shed 5 bases, J shed 2 bases, and the junction held 8 bases outside the gene matches. Germline assignment: CDR1 SGHRS and CDR2 YFSETQ. CDR3 sequence reads: CASRPAGGSTDTQYF. CDR3 in DNA: TGCGCCAGCAGACCCGCCGGGGGGTCCACAGATACGCAGTATTTT.

The gene calls are TRBV5-4 and TRBJ2-7; 8 bases are shared with TRBD2. The CDR3 extends over 16 amino acids. V lost 3 bases, J lost 0 bases, and 8 bases stayed unmatched. Germline values: CDR1 SGHNT, CDR2 YYREEE (reference sequence). CDR3 sequence (DNA): TGTGCCAGCAGCTGGGACGGGGCGGGAGGCTCCTACGAGCAGTACTTC. It yields the protein CASSWDGAGGSYEQYF.

The chain combines TRBV19 with TRBJ2-5; TRBD1 agrees at 12 bases. V lost 0 bases and J lost 5; bases outside the gene matches: 10. Germline assignment: CDR1 LNHDA and CDR2 SQIVND (reference sequence). CDR3 length equals 18 residues. The CDR3 sequence is CASSIDFPGTGGWETQYF. The CDR3 DNA is TGTGCCAGTAGTATAGATTTTCCGGGGACAGGGGGCTGGGAGACCCAGTACTTC.